This is a list of T cell receptor beta chains from one sample in a study of T cells in narcolepsy. Sequencing was performed with immunoSEQ multiplex PCR; in TCRdb, only in-frame clones are kept and a portion is missing. The table shows under 35,000 clones, with more than 75% occurring only once. Sequencing input: CD45RA- memory CD4+ T cells from PBMCs. The source is a human donor with narcolepsy. CDR3s include the opening cysteine and the closing phenylalanine or tryptophan. The D gene is left open where the match is weak.

V: TRBV14
J: TRBJ1-1
D: NA
DNA: TGTGCCAGCAGCCAAAGGGCCAGGAACACTGAAGCTTTCTTT
CDR3: CASSQRARNTEAFF

V: TRBV9
J: TRBJ1-4
D: NA
DNA: TGTGCCAGCAGCGTCGGGGAGGCGTATGAAAAACTGTTTTTT
CDR3: CASSVGEAYEKLFF

V: TRBV5-1
J: TRBJ2-1
D: NA
DNA: TGCGCCAGCAGCCCACAAGGGGACAATGAGCAGTTCTTC
CDR3: CASSPQGDNEQFF

V: TRBV4-3
J: TRBJ2-5
D: NA
DNA: TGCGCCAGCAGCCAAGATGGAGGGGGCGGGAGCCAAGAGACCCAGTACTTC
CDR3: CASSQDGGGGSQETQYF

V: TRBV9
J: TRBJ2-7
D: NA
DNA: TGTGCCAGCAGCGTAGAGTCGGGACCTTTATACGAGCAGTACTTC
CDR3: CASSVESGPLYEQYF

V: TRBV9
J: TRBJ2-2
D: NA
DNA: TGTGCCAGCCGCCAGGCAGGGGAAGCCGGGGAGCTGTTTTTT
CDR3: CASRQAGEAGELFF

V: TRBV5-4
J: TRBJ2-3
D: NA
DNA: TGTGCCAGCACCAACTGGGGCCAGAACCCAGATACGCAGTATTTT
CDR3: CASTNWGQNPDTQYF

V: TRBV11-3
J: TRBJ2-2
D: NA
DNA: TGTGCCAGCTCCTTAGACAGGGAGCTGTTTTTT
CDR3: CASSLDRELFF

V: TRBV6-5
J: TRBJ2-7
D: NA
DNA: TGTGCCAGCCGACTCGGACAGAGCCTTGCCTACGAGCAGTACTTC
CDR3: CASRLGQSLAYEQYF

V: TRBV7-2
J: TRBJ2-2
D: NA
DNA: TGTGCCAGCAGCTTAGCGGGTGGCTACACCGGGGAGCTGTTTTTT
CDR3: CASSLAGGYTGELFF

V: TRBV5-1
J: TRBJ2-2
D: NA
DNA: TGCGCCAGCAGCTTGGCCGGGGTTGGCACCGGGGAGCTGTTTTTT
CDR3: CASSLAGVGTGELFF

V: TRBV6-6
J: TRBJ2-1
D: NA
DNA: TGTGCCAGCAGGCGGGACGGGAACTTAAATGAGCAGTTCTTC
CDR3: CASRRDGNLNEQFF

V: TRBV7-2
J: TRBJ1-2
D: NA
DNA: TGTGCCAGCAGCTCCTACCAGACGGTCTATGGCTACACCTTC
CDR3: CASSSYQTVYGYTF

V: TRBV19
J: TRBJ1-1
D: NA
DNA: TGTGCCAGTACTTATACGGGGAACACTGAAGCTTTCTTT
CDR3: CASTYTGNTEAFF

V: TRBV6-1
J: TRBJ2-1
D: NA
DNA: TGTGCCAGCAGTTCTGCGTACAATGAGCAGTTCTTC
CDR3: CASSSAYNEQFF

V: TRBV7-2
J: TRBJ2-2
D: NA
DNA: TGTGCCAGCAGCTTAGGCGCGAGGGGGGAGCTGTTTTTT
CDR3: CASSLGARGELFF